In this sample, the clone carrying this T cell receptor beta chain turned up a few times. This sample stems from a study of T cells in narcolepsy. CDR1 and CDR2 from the germline V gene are SGHTS and YDEGEE. This CDR3 region has 14 residues. V dropped 5 bases and J dropped 3; count of bases not matched to a gene: 8. Here immunoSEQ multiplex PCR was the method, and the copy in TCRdb shows in-frame clones only, minus some. The sample lists tens of thousands of clones, around 86% occurring once. This receptor was identified in a human donor in good health. The rearrangement joins TRBV5-8 to TRBJ2-7, with 7 bases that match TRBD2. The sequenced sample was memory (CD45RA-) CD4+ T cells from blood. The CDR3: CASSLPGTNYEQYF. For the CDR3, the DNA is TGTGCCAGCAGTCTTCCTGGGACTAACTACGAGCAGTACTTC.